What follows describes a single T cell receptor beta chain. Its recognized antigen is unknown. No quality values exist for individual bases; no much larger clone is one base distant. This specimen comes from a study of identical twins (dated by TCRdb to the mid-2010s). Study-level background: To test whether fetal clonotypes persist, the study used deep sequencing on TCR alpha and beta repertoires from monozygotic twins, unrelated adults of various ages, and cord blood. Replicate twin experiments were performed at different times using different library preparation protocols to rule out contamination.

The germline V gene supplies CDR1 SQVTM and CDR2 ANQGSEA. Germline trimming amounts to 4 bases on V and 1 base on J, with 19 as the count of junction bases outside the gene matches. Taken from cysteine to phenylalanine, the CDR3 has 20 residues. Left in the record is the CDR3 DNA by itself, 60 bases read in frame from the first base. The research as a whole found: Excess twin sharing in beta out-of-frame sequences was weaker because fewer shared sequences lowered the signal-to-noise ratio. Abundant cord blood beta clonotypes carried fewer insertions; young adult naive repertoires showed a weaker similar trend, while memory repertoires showed none. In monozygotic twins, out-of-frame TCR alpha sharing was systematically underestimated by recombination models, although the models agreed with sharing between unrelated individuals. Conclusions relied on cross-sectional statistical analysis, since the same donors could not be followed over many years. Out-of-frame TCR alpha sequences shared between twins showed an excess of low generation-probability sequences compared with coincidental sharing between unrelated individuals. Invariant T cells such as MAIT and iNKT could partly confound zero-insertion analyses, though diverse VJ usage argued against this for most clonotypes.

Library preparation was by 5' RACE. Sequenced using an Illumina HiSeq 2000. Template switching added a universal primer binding site, and the final cDNA carried a unique molecular identifier that allowed TCR cDNA molecules to be counted accurately. First-strand cDNA for TCR alpha and beta chains was synthesized from specific primers in the conserved constant-segment region. To control for contamination, every cDNA library carried two barcodes: a SMART-Mk sample barcode plus Illumina barcodes. Two successive PCR steps introduced TruSeq adapter sequences along with Illumina sample barcodes. Sequencing of the TCR alpha and beta cDNA libraries was done on the Illumina HiSeq platform using custom primers. In the original analysis: Unique molecular identifiers were extracted from raw reads with MiGEC, and CDR3 positions were determined with MiXCR. Recombination models were inferred per individual with the repgenHMM and IGoR tools using an EM algorithm. Shared clonotypes were analyzed with the tcR package in R, and sharing was normalized by the product of cloneset sizes. Out-of-frame nonproductive sequences were analyzed to study raw recombination free of thymic and clonal selection effects. Using fastp at Q25 and MiXCR, TCRdb reprocessed the public reads and kept productive beta chains. Every distinct CDR3 protein forms one entry, paired with its most common genes and DNA. TCRdb, not the authors, supplied the V and J calls. This sample lists under 900,000 distinct CDR3 sequences; 15% to 20% were detected once. The ten largest clones represent under 15% of the sample.

Only healthy Caucasian donors were included. The twin cohort consisted of three pairs of female monozygotic twins, all aged 18 to 29 years. The RNA used for TCR libraries was isolated from peripheral blood mononuclear cells. The sample also formed part of further work on T cells expressing NK-cell markers. Taken from the second paper: Eight or nine donors provided sorted CD3+CD56+NKG2C+, CD3+CD56+NKG2C- and CD3+CD56-NKG2C+ T-cell subsets, whose TCR beta-chain repertoires were profiled. Among the eight sequenced donors, only one was HCMV-seronegative, while the other seven were HCMV-seropositive. In several experiments an anti-gammadeltaTCR antibody was added to restrict sorting to alphabetaTCR-expressing T cells. In about 6 donors, the dominant CD3+CD56+NKG2C+ clonotypes were found to rank among the top 10 CD8+ clonotypes and to make up roughly 1.0-7.0% of CD8+ T cells. Those dominant clonotypes were again the most abundant among CD3+CD56-NKG2C+ cells in a handful of donors, at roughly 25-65%. It remained unclear whether the expanded NKG2C-expressing T cell clones were specific for HCMV antigens. All eight donors whose samples were sequenced were randomly selected healthy volunteers, three of them men and five women. HCMV-specific IgG was detected in serum with a commercial ELISA kit to determine HCMV serostatus. Bulk peripheral blood T-cell repertoires were additionally sequenced from unsorted PBMC for a handful of donors. Reads were demultiplexed and grouped by UMI with MIGEC, and clonotypes were assembled and quantified with MiTCR. To exclude erroneous sequences, only TCR cDNA sequences supported by at least two reads were retained. The tcR package was used for downstream repertoire analysis, and clonotypes were matched across fractions by CDR3 nucleotide sequence plus V segment. VDJmatch was used to annotate antigen specificity against VDJdb, with one amino acid substitution in CDR3 permitted.

The sequence joins TRBV29-1 to TRBJ2-3, and TRBD2 aligns with 11 junction nucleotides. Sequencing was performed on PBMCs. The clonotype comes from a young woman in good health. The CDR3 reads CSVVPPGTSGTLDRTDTQYF. The DNA sequence is given as TGCAGCGTTGTCCCACCCGGGACTAGCGGCACTCTCGATCGCACAGATACGCAGTATTTT.